A single sample gave rise to the 17 T cell receptor beta chains below, sequenced in a study of identical twins. TCRdb reanalysed the 5' RACE reads using MiXCR and keeps one entry per CDR3 protein. The sample contains fewer than 500,000 distinct CDR3 sequences, 14% of which appear only once. The same sample was also studied in work on yellow fever vaccine responses in identical twins.

The sequencing sample was made of CD4+ T cells sorted from blood. The receptors derive from a woman aged 18-29 years in good health.

Turning to this clonotype: Mismatch with germline at one junction end may stem from a read error. This rearrangement joins TRBV2 to TRBJ2-3, with D perhaps matching TRBD2 (5 bases). Germline values: CDR1 SNHLY, CDR2 FYNNEI. This CDR3 comprises 16 residues. The CDR3 loop is CANSEGKGFGADTQYF. The DNA for the CDR3 is TGTGCCAACAGTGAAGGGAAAGGGTTCGGGGCAGATACGCAGTATTTT.

This clonotype occurred many times. This chain joins TRBV29-1 and TRBJ2-1; no clear D. The V gene lost 4 bases and the J gene lost 8 bases, with 9 bases spanning the gap. The CDR3 totals 11 residues. CDR1 is SQVTM and CDR2 is ANQGSEA in the germline V gene. CDR3 DNA: TGCAGCGTTGGTGGGGTGGATGAGCAGTTCTTC. Its translation is CSVGGVDEQFF.

The chain joins TRBV20-1 to TRBJ2-3; 7 bases align to TRBD1. J lost 0 bases, V lost 6 bases, and 12 bases had no gene match. CDR1 and CDR2 from the germline V gene are DFQATT and SNEGSKA (reference sequence). This CDR3 region has 16 residues. The CDR3: CSARGTAAISTDTQYF. The CDR3 bases are TGCAGTGCCCGAGGGACAGCTGCCATCAGCACAGATACGCAGTATTTT.

This clonotype turned up a few times. The rearrangement joins TRBV3-1 to TRBJ2-2, with D unresolved. Trimming cost V 0 bases and J 4 bases, with 9 bases left between them. From germline, CDR1 is LGHDT and CDR2 YNNKEL (reference sequence). The CDR3 loop spans 15 amino acids. In DNA form, the CDR3 reads TGTGCCAGCAGCCAAGAACATCGCGGCACCGGGGAGCTGTTTTTT. Encoded protein: CASSQEHRGTGELFF.

This clonotype turned up a few times. This chain uses TRBV7-2 with TRBJ2-2; D is perhaps TRBD1 (6 bases). This CDR3 comprises 15 residues. The V end was cut by 6 bases, the J end by 3 bases, with 14 bases between. Germline CDR1 is SGHTA and CDR2 is FQGNSA. The CDR3 is CASRDDRPDTGELFF. The CDR3 DNA follows: TGTGCCAGCAGGGATGACAGGCCGGACACCGGGGAGCTGTTTTTT.

This clonotype was counted at least ten times. This chain links TRBV3-1 with TRBJ1-5; possibly TRBD1 for D (6 bases). Trimming cost V 4 bases and J 1 base, with 8 bases left between them. CDR1 and CDR2 (germline): LGHDT, YNNKEL (reference sequence). This CDR3 is 14 amino acids long. The CDR3 DNA sequence: TGTGCCAGCAGCCTCCAGGGGAGCAATCAGCCCCAGCATTTT. It translates to CASSLQGSNQPQHF.

This chain links TRBV20-1 with TRBJ2-5; no clear D. The CDR3 runs 12 residues. Germline CDR1 is DFQATT and CDR2 is SNEGSKA (reference sequence). With 5 bases removed from V and 4 bases from J, the gap between germline ends came to 11 bases. The CDR3 here is CSAPYWGETQYF. CDR3 in DNA: TGCAGTGCTCCTTACTGGGGAGAGACCCAGTACTTC.

This clonotype has a handful of counts. J is TRBJ2-1 and V is TRBV20-1, with 7 bases that match TRBD2. Germline CDR1 reads DFQATT; CDR2 reads SNEGSKA (reference sequence). This CDR3 comprises 15 residues. Trimming at V came to 3 bases and at J to 4 bases, leaving 9 bases not matched to a gene. DNA for the CDR3: TGCAGTGCTAGGGCGTGGACTAGAGTATACAATGAGCAGTTCTTC. Protein product: CSARAWTRVYNEQFF.

The V gene is TRBV28, the J gene TRBJ1-1, with D perhaps matching TRBD1 (5 bases). This CDR3 is built from 14 residues. Germline CDR1 MDHEN, CDR2 SYDVKM. Trimming stripped 1 base from V and 1 base from J, with 7 bases between. The CDR3 is CASSLLRGNTEAFF. As DNA, the CDR3 is TGTGCCAGCAGTTTATTAAGGGGGAACACTGAAGCTTTCTTT.

V is TRBV2 and J is TRBJ2-7; 8 positions match TRBD1. Per germline, CDR1 SNHLY and CDR2 FYNNEI. With 7 bases clipped from V and 0 bases from J, the junction kept 8 bases outside the gene matches. There are 15 residues in the CDR3. CDR3 sequence: CASTTGQGLSYEQYF. The CDR3 coding sequence is TGTGCCAGCACTACAGGACAGGGACTCTCCTACGAGCAGTACTTC.

This clonotype has only a few counts. The gene calls are TRBV28 and TRBJ2-7; D possibly corresponds to TRBD1 (6 bases). The CDR3 length is 12 residues. Germline V gene data show CDR1 as MDHEN and CDR2 as SYDVKM. V lost 4 bases and J 5 bases, leaving 9 bases between the germline ends. The CDR3 DNA reads as TGTGCCAGCAGTTCGACAGGTCACGAGCAGTACTTC. This translates into CASSSTGHEQYF.

The CDR3 here is CASSPTLNTGELFF. The CDR3 region has the DNA TGTGCCAGCAGCCCGACTTTGAACACCGGGGAGCTGTTTTTT. The chain uses TRBV6-1 and TRBJ2-2; the D is unclear. The CDR3 consists of 14 residues. The germline V gene encodes CDR1 MNHNS and CDR2 SASEGT. V was cut by 6 bases and J by 1 base, with 9 bases left in between.

This clonotype was counted only a few times. This sequence joins TRBV7-3 and TRBJ2-1; the D gene could be TRBD1 or TRBD2 (5 bases each). Germline CDR1 reads SGHTA; CDR2 reads FQGTGA. With 3 bases removed from V and 0 bases from J, the gap between germline ends came to 18 bases. The CDR3 is made up of 18 amino acids. The CDR3 reads CASSFTGRSGSSYNEQFF. CDR3 DNA: TGTGCCAGCAGCTTCACCGGTAGGTCAGGGAGCTCCTACAATGAGCAGTTCTTC.

This clonotype was seen only a few times. This sequence joins TRBV29-1 and TRBJ2-7, with TRBD1 identical over 9 bases. The trim removed 0 bases at V and 4 bases at J, leaving 4 bases unmatched. CDR3 size: 14 residues. The germline CDR1 and CDR2 sequences are SQVTM and ANQGSEA. This chain's CDR3 is CSVEDGQGKYEQYF. DNA of the CDR3: TGCAGCGTTGAAGACGGACAGGGGAAATACGAGCAGTACTTC.

This clonotype came up a few times. This sequence joins TRBV20-1 and TRBJ1-6; 8 positions agree with TRBD1. Unmatched junction bases numbered 11, after V lost 4 bases and J lost 9 bases. The germline V gene encodes CDR1 DFQATT and CDR2 SNEGSKA (reference sequence). The CDR3 has 15 residues. The CDR3 sequence is CSATSTGGFVSPLHF. CDR3 nucleotides: TGCAGTGCTACAAGCACAGGGGGATTCGTTTCACCCCTCCACTTT.

Remarks on this clonotype: One end of the junction is discordant with germline, which a read error may explain. V gene TRBV12-3 or TRBV12-4 combines with J gene TRBJ2-5; 7 bases match TRBD1. The CDR3 contains 12 residues. The CDR3 coding sequence is TGTGCCAGCAGCTCCGGGACAGAGGCCCAGTACTTC. This translates into CASSSGTEAQYF.

The rearrangement links TRBV11-2 to TRBJ1-4, with a tentative D call TRBD1 (6 bases). The CDR3 totals 14 residues. Germline V gene sequence: CDR1 SGHAT, CDR2 FQNNGV. Trimming removed 6 bases at V and 7 bases at J, with 15 bases between. The CDR3 here is CASSWTARSEKLFF. For the CDR3, the DNA is TGTGCCAGCAGTTGGACAGCTCGGAGTGAAAAACTGTTTTTT.